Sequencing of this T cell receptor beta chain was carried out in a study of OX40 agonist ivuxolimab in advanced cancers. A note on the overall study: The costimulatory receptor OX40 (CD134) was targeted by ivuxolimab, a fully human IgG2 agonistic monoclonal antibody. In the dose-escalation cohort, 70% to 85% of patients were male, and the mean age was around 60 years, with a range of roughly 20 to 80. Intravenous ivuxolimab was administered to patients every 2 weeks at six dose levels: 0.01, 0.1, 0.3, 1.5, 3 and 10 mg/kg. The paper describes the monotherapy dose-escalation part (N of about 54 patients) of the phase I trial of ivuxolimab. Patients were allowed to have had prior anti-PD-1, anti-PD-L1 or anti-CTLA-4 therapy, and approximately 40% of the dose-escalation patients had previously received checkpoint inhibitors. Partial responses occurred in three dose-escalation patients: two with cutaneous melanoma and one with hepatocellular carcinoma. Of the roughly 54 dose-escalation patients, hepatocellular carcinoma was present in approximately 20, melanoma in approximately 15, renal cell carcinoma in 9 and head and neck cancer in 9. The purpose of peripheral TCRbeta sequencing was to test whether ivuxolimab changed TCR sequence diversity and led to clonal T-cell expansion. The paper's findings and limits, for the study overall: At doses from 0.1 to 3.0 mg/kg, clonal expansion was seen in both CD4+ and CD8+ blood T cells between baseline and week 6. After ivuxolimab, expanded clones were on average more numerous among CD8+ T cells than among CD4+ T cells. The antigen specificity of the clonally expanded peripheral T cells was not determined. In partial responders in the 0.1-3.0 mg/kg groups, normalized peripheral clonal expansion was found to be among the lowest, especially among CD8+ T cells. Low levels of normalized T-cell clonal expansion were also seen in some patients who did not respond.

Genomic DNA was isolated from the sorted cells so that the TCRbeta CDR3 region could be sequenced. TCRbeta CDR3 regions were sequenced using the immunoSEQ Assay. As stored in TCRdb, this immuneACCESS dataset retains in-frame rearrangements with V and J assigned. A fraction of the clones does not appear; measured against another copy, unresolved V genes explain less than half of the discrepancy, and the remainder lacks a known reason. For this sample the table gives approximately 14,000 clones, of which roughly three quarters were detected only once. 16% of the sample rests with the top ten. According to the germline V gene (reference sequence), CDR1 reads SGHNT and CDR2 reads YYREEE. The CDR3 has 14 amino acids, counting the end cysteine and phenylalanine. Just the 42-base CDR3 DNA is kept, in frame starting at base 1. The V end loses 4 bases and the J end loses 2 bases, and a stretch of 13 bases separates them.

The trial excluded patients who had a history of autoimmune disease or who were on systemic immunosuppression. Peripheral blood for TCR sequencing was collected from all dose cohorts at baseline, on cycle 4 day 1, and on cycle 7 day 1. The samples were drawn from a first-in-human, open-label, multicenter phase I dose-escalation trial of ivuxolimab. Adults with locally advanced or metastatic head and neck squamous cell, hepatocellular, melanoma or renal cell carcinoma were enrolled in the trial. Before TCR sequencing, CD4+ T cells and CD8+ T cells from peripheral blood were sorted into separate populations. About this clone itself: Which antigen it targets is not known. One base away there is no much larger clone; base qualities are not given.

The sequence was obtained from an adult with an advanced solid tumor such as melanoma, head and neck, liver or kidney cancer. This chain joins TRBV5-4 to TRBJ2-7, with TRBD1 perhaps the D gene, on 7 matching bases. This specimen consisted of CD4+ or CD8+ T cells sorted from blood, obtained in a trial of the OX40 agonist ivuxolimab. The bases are TGTGCCAGCAGCCGGGGGACAGCCCCCTACGAGCAGTACTTC. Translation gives CASSRGTAPYEQYF.